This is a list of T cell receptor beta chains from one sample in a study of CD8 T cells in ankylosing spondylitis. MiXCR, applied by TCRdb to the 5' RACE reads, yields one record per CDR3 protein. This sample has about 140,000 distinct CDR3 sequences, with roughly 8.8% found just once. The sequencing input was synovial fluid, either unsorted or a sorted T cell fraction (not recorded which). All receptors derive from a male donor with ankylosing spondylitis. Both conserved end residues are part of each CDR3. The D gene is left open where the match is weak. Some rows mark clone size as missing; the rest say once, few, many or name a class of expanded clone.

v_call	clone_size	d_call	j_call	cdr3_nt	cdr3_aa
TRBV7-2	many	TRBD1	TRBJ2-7	TGTGCCAGCAGCTCACCCGGGACAGGGAAAGACGAGCAGTACTTC	CASSSPGTGKDEQYF
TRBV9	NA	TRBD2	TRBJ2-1	TGTGCCAGCAGCGTAGTGTCGGGGGGTTACAATGAGCAGTTCTTC	CASSVVSGGYNEQFF
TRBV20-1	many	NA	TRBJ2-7	TGCAGTGCTCAGGACTCCGGGAGACGCTACGAGCAGTACTTC	CSAQDSGRRYEQYF
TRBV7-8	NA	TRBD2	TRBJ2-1	TGTGCCAGCAGTTCTCGCGGACTAGCTACCAGTGAGCAGTTCTTC	CASSSRGLATSEQFF
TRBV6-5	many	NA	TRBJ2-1	TGTGCCAGCAGTTACTCTTTAGCGACCTACAATGAGCAGTTCTTC	CASSYSLATYNEQFF
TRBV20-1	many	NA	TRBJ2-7	TGCAGTGCTAGGCCGGGCGTATTGGACGAGCAGTACTTC	CSARPGVLDEQYF
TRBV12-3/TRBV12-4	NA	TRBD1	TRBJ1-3	TGTGCCAGCAGTTCACTCCGGACAGGGGTGGTCAGATCTGGAAACACCATATATTTT	CASSSLRTGVVRSGNTIYF
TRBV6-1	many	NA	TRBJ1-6	TGTGCCAGCGAGGCATTCTTGGGAAATTCACCCCTCCACTTT	CASEAFLGNSPLHF
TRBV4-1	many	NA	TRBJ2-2	TGCGCCAGCAGCCAAGAAAGGACAGACAGCACCGGGGAGCTGTTTTTT	CASSQERTDSTGELFF
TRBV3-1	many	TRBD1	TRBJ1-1	TGTGCCAGCAGCCAAGGCGTAGGGACAGTGGCTTTCTTT	CASSQGVGTVAFF
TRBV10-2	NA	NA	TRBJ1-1	TGCGCCACCCACGCCGGGATGAACACTGAAGCTTTCTTT	CATHAGMNTEAFF
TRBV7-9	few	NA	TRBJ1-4	TGTGCCAGCACCTACGGGGGGTTGGAAAAACTGTTTTTT	CASTYGGLEKLFF
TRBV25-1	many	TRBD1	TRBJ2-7	TGTGCCAGCAGTGAATCTGGGGACAGGGCTACCCAGTACTTC	CASSESGDRATQYF
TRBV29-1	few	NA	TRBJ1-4	TGCAGCGCCCTAGGAGGTCGGGAAAAACTGTTTTTT	CSALGGREKLFF
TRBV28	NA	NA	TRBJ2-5	TGTGCCAGCACCCTCGGACAGCCAGAGACCCAGTACTTC	CASTLGQPETQYF
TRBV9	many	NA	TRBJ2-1	TGTGCCACCTCGAGGGGACCCAGCTCCTACAATGAGCAGTTCTTC	CATSRGPSSYNEQFF
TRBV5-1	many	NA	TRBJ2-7	TGCGCCAGCAGCCCGACAATATCCTACGAGCAGTACTTC	CASSPTISYEQYF
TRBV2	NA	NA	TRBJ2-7	TGTGCCAGCAGTGATTGGGTGGCATCCTACGAGCAGTACTTC	CASSDWVASYEQYF
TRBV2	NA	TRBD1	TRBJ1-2	TGTGCCAGCACTGTGGGACAGGCGATCTATGGCTACATCTTC	CASTVGQAIYGYIF
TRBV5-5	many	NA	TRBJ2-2	TGTGCCAGCAGCTCTGGAGGGGCAGGCACCGGGGAGCTGTTTTTT	CASSSGGAGTGELFF
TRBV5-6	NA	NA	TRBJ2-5	TGTGCCAGCAGCTTGGTATGGGGGCTCCAAGAGACCCAGTACTTC	CASSLVWGLQETQYF
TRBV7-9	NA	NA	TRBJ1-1	TGTGCCAGCAGCGGCCCGGGCACTGAAGCTTTCTTT	CASSGPGTEAFF
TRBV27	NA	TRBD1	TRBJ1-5	TGTGCCAGCAGTTCCGGACAGGGGGCCCTTGGTGGCAATCAGCCCCAGCATTTT	CASSSGQGALGGNQPQHF
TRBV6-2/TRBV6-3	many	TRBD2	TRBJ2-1	TGTGCCAGCAGCACGACTAGCGGGAGGGGATACAATGAGCAGTTCTTC	CASSTTSGRGYNEQFF
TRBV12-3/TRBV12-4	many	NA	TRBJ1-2	TGTGCCAGCAGTTTAGGGGACCCCTCTAACTATGGCTACACCTTC	CASSLGDPSNYGYTF
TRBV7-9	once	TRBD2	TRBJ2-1	TGTGCCAGCAGCGTGTACCGGGACTACCTATACAATGAGCAGTTCTTC	CASSVYRDYLYNEQFF
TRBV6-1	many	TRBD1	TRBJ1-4	TGTGCCAGCGGGGGACAGGATAATGAAAAACTGTTTTTT	CASGGQDNEKLFF
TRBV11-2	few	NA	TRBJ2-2	TGTGCCAGCAGCTTACGGGACAGAGCATCGGGACTGACTCGAGGCACCGGGGAGCTGTTTTTT	CASSLRDRASGLTRGTGELFF
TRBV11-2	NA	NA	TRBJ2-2	TGTGCCAGCAGCCCAGGGGTGACCGGGGAGCTGTTTTTT	CASSPGVTGELFF
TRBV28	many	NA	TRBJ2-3	TGTGCCAGCAGTTTGGGAATTACTTGGGGGCGCACAGATACGCAGTATTTT	CASSLGITWGRTDTQYF
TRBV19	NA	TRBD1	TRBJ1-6	TGTGCCAGTAGTTCTGGGACAGTGAATTCACCCCTCCACTTT	CASSSGTVNSPLHF
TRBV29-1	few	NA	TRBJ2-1	TGCAGCGAACGACGAGATTCCTACAATGAGCAGTTCTTC	CSERRDSYNEQFF
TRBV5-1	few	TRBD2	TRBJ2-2	TGCGCCAGCAGCTTGATTATGCCTAGCGGGTCGAACACCGGGGAGCTGTTTTTT	CASSLIMPSGSNTGELFF
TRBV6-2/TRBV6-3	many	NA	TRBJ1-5	TGTGCCACCGAACAAGGAGGAGGGAATCAGCCCCAGCATTTT	CATEQGGGNQPQHF
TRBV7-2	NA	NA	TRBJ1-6	TGTGCCAGCACCTTGATGACTGCGAATTCACCCCTCCACTTT	CASTLMTANSPLHF
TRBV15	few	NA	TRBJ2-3	TGTGCCACCAGCAGAGGCCCGGACGGATCCTACACAGATACGCAGTATTTT	CATSRGPDGSYTDTQYF
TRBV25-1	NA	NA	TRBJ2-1	TGTGCCAGTTCAGGGTTCAGAGAGCAGTTCTTC	CASSGFREQFF
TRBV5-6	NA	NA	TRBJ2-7	TGTGCCAGCAGCCTTCCGGACGAACCCGCTCCCTCCTACGAGCAGTACTTC	CASSLPDEPAPSYEQYF
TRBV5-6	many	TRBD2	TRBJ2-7	TGTGCCAGCAGCCGCCTAGCGGGGGACATGCACGAGCAGTACTTC	CASSRLAGDMHEQYF
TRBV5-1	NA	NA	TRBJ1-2	TGCGCCAGCAGCTACGGGACGGGTAACTATGGCTACACCTTC	CASSYGTGNYGYTF
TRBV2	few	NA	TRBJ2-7	TGTGCCAGCAGTGAGACCACATCATCCTACGAGCAGTACTTC	CASSETTSSYEQYF
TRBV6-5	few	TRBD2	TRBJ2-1	TGTGCCAGCAGTTACTCGACCGGGGGGGCCTATGAGCAGTTCTTC	CASSYSTGGAYEQFF
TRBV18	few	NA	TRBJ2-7	TGTGCCAGCTCACTAACAGCAGTCGAGCAGTACTTC	CASSLTAVEQYF
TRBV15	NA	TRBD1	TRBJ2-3	TGTGCCACCAGCAGAGTCCGGGGACAGGGGGGACCAGATACGCAGTATTTT	CATSRVRGQGGPDTQYF
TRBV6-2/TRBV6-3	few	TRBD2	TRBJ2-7	TGTGCCAGCAGTTACTCCCCCGGGGGGGGCCGCTTCGAGCAGTACTTC	CASSYSPGGGRFEQYF
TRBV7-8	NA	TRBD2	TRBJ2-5	TGTGCCAGCAGCTCCATACTAGCGGGGATTCGGGAGACCCAGTACTTC	CASSSILAGIRETQYF
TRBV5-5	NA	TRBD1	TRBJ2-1	TGTGCCAGCAGCTCCCGACAGGGGTTGACCTACAATGAGCAGTTCTTC	CASSSRQGLTYNEQFF
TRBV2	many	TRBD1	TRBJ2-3	TGTGCCAGCAGGGAGCATTTGGGACAGTGGGATACGCAGTATTTT	CASREHLGQWDTQYF
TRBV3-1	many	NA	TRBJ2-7	TGTGCCAGCAGCCACGCAATGACAGCGACCGAGCAGTACTTC	CASSHAMTATEQYF
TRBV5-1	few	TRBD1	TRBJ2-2	TGCGCCAGCAAGGACAGGGTTGGTACCGGGGAGCTGTTTTTT	CASKDRVGTGELFF
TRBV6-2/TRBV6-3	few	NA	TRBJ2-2	TGTGCCAGCAGTTACTCGAGGAGCGGGGAGCTGTTTTTT	CASSYSRSGELFF
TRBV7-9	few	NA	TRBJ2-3	TGTGCCAGCAGCCCAGGGACCCGAGTATATACGCAGTATTTT	CASSPGTRVYTQYF
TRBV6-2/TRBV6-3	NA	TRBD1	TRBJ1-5	TGTGCCAGCGGACCCCGGGACAGGCTAAATCAGCCCCAGCATTTT	CASGPRDRLNQPQHF